Sequencing of this TCR beta chain was carried out in a study of cytomegalovirus exposure and HLA in healthy donors (TCRdb year 2017). Some background on the complete study: The roughly 670 repertoires of the first cohort and the 95 to 150 validation repertoires were produced on the same platform, according to a later analysis. The study aimed to test whether signatures of past pathogen exposure could be identified by cataloging public T cell receptors. A separate validation cohort of over 95 different subjects was used in addition to the 666-subject first cohort. To predict cytomegalovirus infection status, the study brought together high-throughput TCR immunosequencing, statistical association of individual TCRs with disease status, and machine learning. Summary of the overall study and its limitations: While some public TCRs were present in many individuals, most TCR sequences turned up only very rarely across donors. A total of roughly 160 TCR beta chains were listed by the study as associated with cytomegalovirus. The validation cohort had no HLA typing available for a later analysis, so co-occurrence within that cohort was assessed over all 110 or so repertoires. In vitro tests confirmed that a few of the cytomegalovirus-associated TCR beta chains recognize cytomegalovirus antigens. Subsequent analysis determined that TCRs grouped into clusters in the first cohort also showed a tendency toward co-occurrence across the roughly 110 validation repertoires, and 85% to 95% of cluster scores exceeded 0. According to the authors, the approach could potentially be generalized to other disease states and immunological phenotypes. In both the original and validation cohorts, the classifier was reported to diagnose cytomegalovirus status with high specificity and sensitivity.

From a lookup of the germline V gene (reference sequence), CDR1 and CDR2 are LNHNV and YYDKDF. Trimming takes 1 base from V and 3 bases from J, and the germline ends sit 9 bases apart. Reading from cysteine to phenylalanine, the CDR3 counts 15 amino acids. The retained sequence is limited to the CDR3, 45 bases, with the frame set at the first base. The donors were included in the validation cohort of 130 or so subjects, a group kept apart from the roughly 670-subject first cohort. Note on this clone: Its binding antigen is unknown. Base qualities are not provided; no much larger clone lies one nucleotide away.

The method was the immunoSEQ multiplex PCR assay. On the study's bioinformatics: A statistical classification framework was built for diagnosing cytomegalovirus status from the catalog of TCR beta chain sequences. TCRdb took this table from immuneACCESS and kept in-frame rearrangements with V and J called. Such tables lack part of the clones; where checked against another copy, unresolved V genes explain under half of the gap, and the rest is unexplained. Clone size and the V and J calls come from that table; the DNA yielded D and trimming. This sample is represented by under 300,000 clones; 90% of them were singletons. Under 0.45% of the sample belongs to the ten largest clones.

The TCR originated in a woman aged 18-35 years in good health and CMV-seronegative. Sequenced sample: PBMCs. This chain is built from TRBV15 and TRBJ1-4; no D gene is confidently identified. The CDR3 corresponds to CATSRVRLANEKLFF. The DNA reads as follows: TGTGCCACCAGCAGAGTTAGACTGGCTAATGAAAAACTGTTTTTT.